This T cell receptor beta chain was profiled in a study of graft-versus-host responses after intestinal transplantation. Study in general: Transplant types were multivisceral, liver-intestinal, or isolated intestinal. Every transplant recipient was induced with anti-thymocyte globulin, then maintained on tacrolimus and steroids for 2 to 4 years. Study results and caveats: GvH clones occurred in recipient marrow; some first appeared in ileum or blood. Individuals carrying graft-donor T cell macrochimerism showed high graft-versus-host to host-versus-graft clonal ratios in allografts.

On this clone itself: Its specificity is not known.

Clones were sequenced by immunoSEQ multiplex PCR, and TCRdb holds only the in-frame ones, with some missing. The sample shows tens of thousands of clones, roughly 95% of them seen only once. The origin of this receptor is a human donor who was the organ donor for an intestinal transplant. Material: unstimulated CD8+ T cells sorted from spleen or lymph node cells, obtained before transplant.

The CDR3 loop is CASSARQGANTGELFF. CDR3 coding DNA: TGTGCCAGCAGCGCCCGACAGGGAGCGAACACCGGGGAGCTGTTTTTT. This rearrangement joins TRBV21-1 to TRBJ2-2; the table's D call TRBD1 went unverified against the DNA. TRBV21-1 is termed a pseudogene. This CDR3 has 16 amino acids.